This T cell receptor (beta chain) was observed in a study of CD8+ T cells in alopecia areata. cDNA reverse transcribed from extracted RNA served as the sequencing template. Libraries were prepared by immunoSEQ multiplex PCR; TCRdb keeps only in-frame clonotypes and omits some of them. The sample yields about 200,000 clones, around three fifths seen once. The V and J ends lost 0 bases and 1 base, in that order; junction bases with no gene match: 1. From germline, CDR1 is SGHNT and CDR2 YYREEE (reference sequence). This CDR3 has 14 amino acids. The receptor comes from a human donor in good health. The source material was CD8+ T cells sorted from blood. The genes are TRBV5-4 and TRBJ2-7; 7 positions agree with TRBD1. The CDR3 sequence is CASSLEQGSYEQYF. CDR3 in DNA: TGTGCCAGCAGCTTGGAACAGGGGTCCTACGAGCAGTACTTC.